A single sample is the source of the 17 T cell receptor beta chains below, sequenced in a study of regulatory T cells in long-lasting Graves disease. Building of the TCR beta libraries involved iRepertoire HTBI primers and Arm-PCR of CDR3 regions. From the multiplex PCR reads, TCRdb called clonotypes with MiXCR, one entry per CDR3 protein. Altogether hundreds of thousands of distinct CDR3 sequences are present, 15% to 20% being singletons, with the ten largest covering just under 25%. As to time point: newly diagnosed GD, antithyroid drugs for less than 3 months. Following extraction of RNA from PBMCs, that RNA was used to make the TCR library. A further study also used this sample, focusing on T cells in Graves' hyperthyroidism and ophthalmopathy.

The sequencing used peripheral blood mononuclear cells (PBMCs), collected at new diagnosis, from a patient treated with antithyroid drugs. The origin of the receptors is a woman aged 40-65 years with Graves disease.

The chain recombines TRBV3-1 with TRBJ2-5; maybe TRBD1 (5 bases). CDR3 size: 12 residues. The germline V and J ends were trimmed by 7 bases and 4 bases, with 10 bases remaining between them. The germline gives CDR1 LGHDT, CDR2 YNNKEL (reference sequence). As DNA, the CDR3 is TGTGCCAGCATGGGGCCGGGAGAGACCCAGTACTTC. This gives the protein CASMGPGETQYF.

This clonotype was seen many times. V is TRBV11-2 and J is TRBJ1-1; TRBD1 aligns across 9 bases. CDR1 and CDR2 from the germline V gene are SGHAT and FQNNGV. There are 13 residues in the CDR3. V shed 5 bases, J shed 7 bases, and the junction held 5 bases outside the gene matches. The CDR3 DNA sequence: TGTGCCAGCAGCCTACAGGGGGCGGGTGAAGCTTTCTTT. Translation gives CASSLQGAGEAFF.

This clonotype has only a few counts. The conserved phenylalanine or tryptophan normally closing the CDR3 is absent here, so this likely arose from a read error. The chain is built from TRBV20-1 and TRBJ2-1; D uncertain. V was clipped by 3 bases and J by 4 bases, with 10 bases between them. Germline V lookup: CDR1 DFQATT, CDR2 SNEGSKA (reference sequence). The CDR3 loop spans 13 amino acids. For the CDR3, the DNA is TGCAGTGCTAGCATGGTGAATTACAATGAGCAGTTCTCC. This gives the protein CSASMVNYNEQFS.

This chain joins TRBV2 and TRBJ2-3; D unresolved. This CDR3 has 11 residues. With 2 bases removed from V and 11 bases from J, the gap between germline ends came to 8 bases. Germline V gene sequence: CDR1 SNHLY, CDR2 FYNNEI. CDR3 coding DNA: TGTGCCAGCAGTGAAAGGACGAAGCAGTATTTT. Translated: CASSERTKQYF.

This clonotype has a count of ten or more. J is TRBJ2-7 and V is TRBV7-2; a weak D match, TRBD2 (6 bases). The V gene lost 2 bases and the J gene lost 2 bases, with 13 bases spanning the gap. The length of the CDR3 is 15 residues. Germline CDR1 reads SGHTA; CDR2 reads FQGNSA. CDR3 in DNA: TGTGCCAGCAGCTTATACGGCGGGGCCACCTACGAGCAGTACTTC. Translation gives CASSLYGGATYEQYF. Complete variable domain (other parts from reference TRBV7-2 and TRBJ2-7): GAGVSQSPSNKVTEKGKDVELRCDPISGHTALYWYRQSLGQGLEFLIYFQGNSAPDKSGLPSDRFSAERTGGSVSTLTIQRTQQEDSAVYLCASSLYGGATYEQYFGPGTRLTVT.

Concerning this clonotype itself: An end of the junction does not agree with germline; a read error may underlie this. This chain connects TRBV30 to TRBJ2-1, with unresolved D. The CDR3 is 16 amino acids. Germline V gene lookup returns CDR1 GTSNPN and CDR2 SVGIG (reference sequence). CDR3 amino acids: CAWSGSPPSSHNEQFF. CDR3 nucleotide sequence: TGTGCCTGGAGTGGTAGCCCCCCGAGCTCCCACAATGAGCAGTTCTTC.

This chain joins TRBV28 and TRBJ1-2, with 11 bases lining up with TRBD1. With V trimmed by 4 bases and J by 8 bases, 6 bases remained unmatched. This CDR3 has 14 amino acids. The germline V gene encodes CDR1 MDHEN and CDR2 SYDVKM. The CDR3 here is CASSSGQGDRGYTF. CDR3 nucleotide sequence: TGTGCCAGCAGTTCGGGACAGGGGGATCGGGGCTACACCTTC.

This clonotype has at least ten counts. The chain has TRBV7-2 and TRBJ2-5; D call uncertain. Germline CDR1 SGHTA, CDR2 FQGNSA. The CDR3 is made up of 13 amino acids. The ends were cut back, 5 bases at V and 6 bases at J, with 13 bases in the middle. CDR3 in DNA: TGTGCCAGCAGCCCCCTCGGGCGGAAGACCCAGTACTTC. This sequence encodes CASSPLGRKTQYF.

The table lists this clonotype with many counts. The rearrangement joins TRBV6-5 to TRBJ1-1; the match to TRBD1 covers 7 bases. Germline CDR1 is MNHEY and CDR2 is SVGAGI. The CDR3 is made up of 14 amino acids. Germline trimming cut 2 bases from V and 1 base from J; bases unmatched to any gene: 1. Here the CDR3 DNA reads TGTGCCAGCAGTTACAGGGGGCAGAACACTGAAGCTTTCTTT. Translation: CASSYRGQNTEAFF.

This clonotype was counted many times. This chain connects TRBV28 to TRBJ2-3; TRBD1 matches 7 bases. Germline trimming cut 2 bases from V and 6 bases from J; bases unmatched to any gene: 8. The CDR3 is 15 residues long. Germline V lookup: CDR1 MDHEN, CDR2 SYDVKM. For the CDR3, the DNA is TGTGCCAGCAGTTTAGGACAGGTCTATGGGGATACGCAGTATTTT. The encoded protein is CASSLGQVYGDTQYF.

This clonotype came up a few times. V and J are TRBV5-1 and TRBJ2-2; D is perhaps TRBD1 (6 bases). The CDR3 is 14 amino acids. Germline CDR1 reads SGHRS; CDR2 reads YFSETQ. Trimming removed 4 bases from V and 2 bases from J, with 9 bases in between. In nucleotides, the CDR3 is TGCGCCAGCAGCATACAGGGAAACACCGGGGAGCTGTTTTTT. This encodes CASSIQGNTGELFF.

This clonotype has only a few counts. The rearrangement links TRBV4-2 to TRBJ2-7; 9 nucleotides match TRBD1. V lost 3 bases and J lost 3; bases outside the gene matches: 6. The V gene's germline CDR1 is LGHNA and CDR2 YNFKEQ. There are 15 residues in the CDR3. The CDR3 DNA sequence: TGTGCCAGCAGCCACACCGGGACAGGGTTCTACGAGCAGTACTTC. Amino acid sequence: CASSHTGTGFYEQYF.

The V call is TRBV19, the J call TRBJ2-3, with a tentative D call TRBD2 (6 bases). Germline V CDR1 and CDR2: LNHDA, SQIVND (reference sequence). The CDR3 spans 16 residues. Trimming stripped 7 bases from V and 0 bases from J, with 17 bases between. The CDR3 sequence is CASTDPTSSSTDTQYF. DNA of the CDR3: TGTGCCAGTACCGATCCGACTAGTAGTAGCACAGATACGCAGTATTTT.

The sample holds a few counts of this clonotype. The J gene is TRBJ2-5, the V gene TRBV30; TRBD2 matches 8 bases. This CDR3 spans 14 amino acids. With 5 bases clipped from V and 2 bases from J, the junction kept 7 bases outside the gene matches. The germline V gene has CDR1 GTSNPN and CDR2 SVGIG (reference sequence). Written as DNA, the CDR3 is TGTGCCTGGGACCCCGGGACTAGGCAAGAGACCCAGTACTTC. Translating it yields CAWDPGTRQETQYF.

As concerns this clonotype: A much larger clone differs from this one at a single base, so this may be a read error. J is TRBJ2-5 and V is TRBV11-2, with D uncertain. The CDR3 consists of 13 residues. V dropped 2 bases and J dropped 11 bases, with 15 bases sitting between them. Germline assignment: CDR1 SGHAT and CDR2 FQNNGV. The CDR3 region is CASSLNLGGEQYF. CDR3 nucleotides: TGTGCCAGCAGCTTAAATCTGGGTGGTGAGCAGTACTTC.

This clonotype was counted at least ten times. The chain has TRBV12-3 or TRBV12-4 and TRBJ1-2; 7 bases match TRBD1. The V and J ends lost 6 bases and 1 base, in that order; junction bases with no gene match: 2. The CDR3 runs 13 residues. The CDR3 DNA follows: TGTGCCAGCAGGTCAGGGGGTAACTATGGCTACACCTTC. Protein sequence: CASRSGGNYGYTF.

This clonotype was seen a few times. The chain recombines TRBV7-9 with TRBJ2-7; 8 positions match TRBD1. The CDR3 covers 15 residues. CDR1 and CDR2 from the germline V gene are SEHNR and FQNEAQ (reference sequence). J was trimmed by 4 bases and V by 5 bases; bases with no gene match: 10. DNA of the CDR3: TGTGCCAGCAGCGCTGGGACAGGTAAATGGTACGAGCAGTACTTC. Encoded protein: CASSAGTGKWYEQYF.